Listed below are T cell receptor beta chains from one sample, sequenced in a study of cytomegalovirus exposure and HLA in healthy donors. Repertoires were generated with immunoSEQ multiplex PCR, while TCRdb's copy carries only in-frame clones and drops some. The sample shows about 160,000 clones, less than 90% of them seen only once. Sequencing was done on a sample of PBMCs. Every receptor here comes from a male donor in good health and CMV-seropositive. Each CDR3 is given with its conserved first and last residue. A clone size is listed for some rows: how often the clone was seen (once, few, many), or a class if it is expanded.

TRBJ1-1 TRBV21-1 few CASSIDRGLGTEAFF
TRBJ1-1 TRBV29-1 NA CSVAPDRGHTEAFF
TRBJ2-7 TRBV11-3 NA CASSFFRRTSGRHGYEQYF
TRBJ2-7 TRBV7-9 once CASSPTSTGGIDEQYF
TRBJ2-1 TRBV5-8 NA CASSPRTSGRRNEQFF
TRBJ2-2 TRBV7-3 NA CASSPQGRRAQGTVGELFF
TRBJ2-2 TRBV11-3 NA CASSFGDRDTGELFF
TRBJ2-2 TRBV21-1 NA CASRPGRTSGNHTGELFF
TRBJ1-2 TRBV30 NA CAWSGPPRVYGYTF
TRBJ2-5 TRBV19 NA CASSPRLLQETQYF
TRBJ2-5 TRBV7-9 few CSSSFLRLAGGETQYF
TRBJ2-1 TRBV4-2 NA CASSQRGIAGAHNEQFF
TRBJ2-7 TRBV7-2 NA CASGKREGLGEQYF
TRBJ2-4 TRBV25-1 NA CASSVSGAKNIQYF
TRBJ2-7 TRBV5-1 NA CASSDPGQGTYEQYF
TRBJ2-7 TRBV28 once CASIPRSGPYEQYF
TRBJ2-2 TRBV7-9 NA CSSSLVADGPTGELFF
TRBJ1-1 TRBV25-1 NA CASSELGGGGGPEAFF
TRBJ2-7 TRBV27 NA CASRAMRGWDNEQYF
TRBJ1-2 TRBV30 NA CAWTQAYGYTF
TRBJ2-5 TRBV7-2 NA CASSLWGGVKGAETQYF
TRBJ2-5 TRBV19 NA CASSASLAGVQETQYF
TRBJ1-1 TRBV27 NA CASSLNFRGYEAFF
TRBJ1-1 TRBV7-8 NA CASSLVQGQEAFF
TRBJ1-1 TRBV2 NA CARPDTSRGTEAFF
TRBJ1-2 TRBV29-1 NA CSSWDRSYGYTF
TRBJ1-1 TRBV5-4 NA CASNPAGGMNTEAFF
TRBJ1-2 TRBV5-6 NA CASSLRGPNYGYTF
TRBJ1-1 TRBV29-1 NA CSFYRTGNTEAFF
TRBJ1-2 TRBV14 NA CASSQDLTGAFYGYTF
TRBJ2-3 TRBV28 NA CATPIGQGSTDTQYF
TRBJ1-1 TRBV27 NA CASSFWGRQTEAFF
TRBJ1-5 TRBV19 NA CASRIDSFNQPQHF
TRBJ2-3 TRBV7-2 NA CASSLVFSGDPSTDTQYF
TRBJ2-1 TRBV7-9 NA CASSLVGTSNEQFF
TRBJ2-7 TRBV18 NA CASSLHEGDSYEQYF
TRBJ1-4 TRBV30 NA CAWSGPEVNEKLFF